This TCR beta chain comes out of a study of blood T cell repertoires in COVID-19. The wider study: PBMCs, B-cell-depleted T cells, or T cells provided the cDNA or gDNA that made up the material.

Profiled with immunoSEQ multiplex PCR; TCRdb holds only in-frame clones, not every one. This table has 100,000 or so clones, 85% appearing once. Sequencing input: peripheral blood. The clonotype was recovered from a man aged 50-60 years with acute or convalescent COVID-19.

The CDR3 is CASSHSLYEPQHF. The CDR3 DNA sequence: TGTGCCAGCAGCCATTCCCTCTACGAGCCCCAGCATTTT. This chain uses TRBV14 with TRBJ1-5; the D is unclear. CDR3 length: 13 amino acids. Trimming cost V 3 bases and J 8 bases, with 11 bases left between them. Germline V gene data show CDR1 as SGHDN and CDR2 as FVKESK.